Described below is a single T cell receptor (beta chain) sequence and its context. Its matching antigen is unknown. The data were taken from a study of T-cell memory formation after mild COVID-19. Study in general: Across donors, TCR clusters were largely donor specific. Study conclusions and caveats: CD8+ contracting clones occupied EMRA, while CD4+ ones occupied mainly CM and EM. In second-wave clones peaking day 37, SARS-CoV-2 specificity remained unconfirmed. A subset of responding clones appeared in pre-infection memory, suggesting cross-reactive memory joined.

Via MiXCR, TCRdb re-called the 5' RACE reads, giving one row per CDR3 protein. Altogether around 200,000 distinct CDR3 sequences are present, around 15% being singletons, with the ten largest covering 2% to 2.5%. V lost 2 bases, J lost 8 bases, and 15 bases lay in between. The CDR3 has 14 residues. The receptor comes from an adult woman who had mild COVID-19 (a few samples of this study predate the infection). Cell type and time point are not known. Sequencing used PBMCs or a T cell subset sorted from them (not recorded which). This chain connects TRBV12-3 or TRBV12-4 to TRBJ1-1, with D tentatively TRBD1 (6 bases). The CDR3 sequence: CASSLPGGRTEAFF. The DNA for the CDR3 is TGTGCCAGCAGTTTACCCGGGGGCCGAACCGAAGCTTTCTTT.